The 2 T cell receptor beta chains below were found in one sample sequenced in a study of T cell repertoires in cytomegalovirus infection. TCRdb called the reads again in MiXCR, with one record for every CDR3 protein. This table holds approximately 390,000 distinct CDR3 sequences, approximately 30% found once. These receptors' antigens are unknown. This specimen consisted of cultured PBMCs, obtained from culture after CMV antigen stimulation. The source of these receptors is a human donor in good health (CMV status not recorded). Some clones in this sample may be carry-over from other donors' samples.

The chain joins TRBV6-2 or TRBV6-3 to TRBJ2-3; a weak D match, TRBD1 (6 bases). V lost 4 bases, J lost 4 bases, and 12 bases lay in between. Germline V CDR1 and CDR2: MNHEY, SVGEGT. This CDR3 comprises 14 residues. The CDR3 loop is CASSSQGWSDTQYF. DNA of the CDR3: TGTGCCAGCAGTTCACAGGGATGGTCAGATACGCAGTATTTT.

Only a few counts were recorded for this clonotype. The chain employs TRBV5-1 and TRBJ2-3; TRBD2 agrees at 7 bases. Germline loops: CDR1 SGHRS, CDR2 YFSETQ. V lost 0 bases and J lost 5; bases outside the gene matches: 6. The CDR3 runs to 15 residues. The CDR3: CASSLAGTNKDTQYF. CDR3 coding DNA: TGCGCCAGCAGCTTGGCCGGGACTAACAAAGATACGCAGTATTTT.